These 8 T cell receptor beta chains were sequenced from one sample in a study of blood T cells in healthy people across ages. With a J-beta primer mix and a sample-barcoded 5' primer, a second PCR ran 7 to 11 cycles. In TCRdb, the 5' RACE reads were re-called with MiXCR into one record per CDR3 protein. The table has fewer than 600,000 distinct CDR3 sequences, about 26% seen once. These records were also assigned to another study, of T cells of mothers and their children.

Sequenced material: blood. Receptors were obtained from a boy aged 2 to 10 in good health.

The chain carries TRBV5-1 and TRBJ1-1; D unclear. The germline V gene encodes CDR1 SGHRS and CDR2 YFSETQ. The CDR3 contains 13 residues. The germline V and J ends were trimmed by 0 bases and 7 bases, with 10 bases remaining between them. As DNA, the CDR3 is TGCGCCAGCAGCTTGGGTGGGGATGTTGAAGCTTTCTTT. This translates into CASSLGGDVEAFF. Complete variable domain (other parts from reference TRBV5-1 and TRBJ1-1): KAGVTQTPRYLIKTRGQQVTLSCSPISGHRSVSWYQQTPGQGLQFLFEYFSETQRNKGNFPGRFSGRQFSNSRSEMNVSTLELGDSALYLCASSLGGDVEAFFGQGTRLTVV.

This clonotype was counted between two and nine times. The chain carries TRBV5-8 and TRBJ2-7; D possibly corresponds to TRBD2 (6 bases). CDR1 is SGHTS and CDR2 is YDEGEE in the germline V gene. V was cut by 3 bases and J by 2 bases, with 15 bases left in between. The CDR3 spans 15 residues. The CDR3 DNA reads as TGTGCCAGCAGCTCTCCGGGACTCCGACCCTACGAGCAGTACTTC. Amino acids: CASSSPGLRPYEQYF.

The chain recombines TRBV12-3 or TRBV12-4 with TRBJ2-2; D uncertain. Deletions cut 3 bases from V and 4 bases from J, with 15 bases between. This CDR3 is 16 amino acids long. In DNA form, the CDR3 reads TGTGCCAGCAGTTTCAGGCCAAGGGTCGGCACCGGGGAGCTGTTTTTT. Protein product: CASSFRPRVGTGELFF.

Only one count was recorded for this clonotype. The chain couples TRBV11-3 to TRBJ2-4; a possible D gene is TRBD2 (5 bases). Germline assignment: CDR1 SGHNT and CDR2 YENEEA. V shed 0 bases and J shed 9 bases, with 12 bases lying between them. The CDR3 contains 14 residues. In DNA form, the CDR3 reads TGTGCCAGCAGCTTAGAACCCTCCCGGGGCATTCAGTACTTC. Its protein is CASSLEPSRGIQYF.

The chain recombines TRBV7-8 with TRBJ2-3, with 9 bases lining up with TRBD2. This CDR3 has 17 amino acids. The V segment lost 5 bases and the J segment 0 bases; nucleotides outside the gene matches: 9. In germline, CDR1 is SGHVS, CDR2 FQNEAQ. The CDR3 region is CASSPPGTSISTDTQYF. DNA for the CDR3: TGTGCCAGCAGCCCCCCAGGGACTAGCATCAGCACAGATACGCAGTATTTT.

The chain uses TRBV3-1 and TRBJ2-5, with TRBD2 identical over 10 bases. The CDR3 length is 16 residues. V lost 2 bases and J lost 3; bases outside the gene matches: 6. Germline CDR1 and CDR2: LGHDT and YNNKEL (reference sequence). This CDR3 reads CASSQNGGLAEETQYF. CDR3 nucleotides: TGTGCCAGCAGCCAAAACGGTGGACTAGCGGAAGAGACCCAGTACTTC.

This clonotype has more than one count but fewer than ten. The chain carries TRBV20-1 and TRBJ2-5; D possibly corresponds to TRBD1 (6 bases). The J call may be wrong; the DNA end is better matched by TRBJ2-1. This CDR3 spans 15 amino acids. Germline V lookup: CDR1 DFQATT, CDR2 SNEGSKA (reference sequence). As DNA, the CDR3 is TGCAGTGCTACCCTGACAGGACTCCCGGGCAATGAGCAGTTCTTC. Protein product: CSATLTGLPGNEQFF.

There are a few counts of this clonotype. The CDR3 nucleotides read TGTGCCACAGAAGGAACGAGAGGGGACGAGCAGTACTTC. Translated, it gives CATEGTRGDEQYF. The gene calls are TRBV10-3 and TRBJ2-7; tentatively, D is TRBD1 or TRBD2 (5 bases each). CDR3 length: 13 residues. Trimming shortened V by 10 bases and J by 5 bases, and 18 bases separated the two germline ends. The germline CDR1 and CDR2 sequences are ENHRY and SYGVKD.